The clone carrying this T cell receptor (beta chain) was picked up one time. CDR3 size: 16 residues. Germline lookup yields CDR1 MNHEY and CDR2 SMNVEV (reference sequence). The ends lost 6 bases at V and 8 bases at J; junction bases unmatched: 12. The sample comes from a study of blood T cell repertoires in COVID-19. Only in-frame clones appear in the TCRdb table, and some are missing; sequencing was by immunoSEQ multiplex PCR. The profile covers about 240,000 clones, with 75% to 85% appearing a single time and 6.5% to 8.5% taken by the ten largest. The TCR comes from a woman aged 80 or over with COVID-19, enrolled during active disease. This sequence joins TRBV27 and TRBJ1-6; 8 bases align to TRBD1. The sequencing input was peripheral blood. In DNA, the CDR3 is TGTGCCAGCAGACCCTTGGACAGGGAGAGATATTCACCCCTCCACTTT. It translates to CASRPLDRERYSPLHF.